These 9 T cell receptor beta chains were sequenced from one sample in a study of long-term antiretroviral therapy in people with HIV. Version v3.0 of the immunoSEQ assay ran at survey level. Produced via immunoSEQ multiplex PCR; TCRdb's table is partial and in-frame only. The table has under 45,000 clones, roughly four fifths seen once; the top ten hold roughly 6.3%. This sample comprised unsorted PBMCs, obtained 1 year after starting antiretroviral therapy. The receptors come from a man aged 18 to 30 with HIV.

J is TRBJ1-2 and V is TRBV11-2; D is ambiguous. Germline CDR1 SGHAT, CDR2 FQNNGV. This CDR3 is built from 13 residues. V lost 1 base and J 5 bases, leaving 8 bases between the germline ends. This CDR3 is CASSLGHRYGYTF. The CDR3 coding sequence is TGTGCCAGCAGCTTAGGACACCGTTATGGCTACACCTTC.

V and J are TRBV9 and TRBJ2-2, with TRBD1 matching 8 bases. Germline V lookup: CDR1 SGDLS, CDR2 YYNGEE. The CDR3 loop spans 17 amino acids. V shed 1 base, J shed 0 bases, and the junction held 5 bases outside the gene matches. DNA for the CDR3: TGTGCCAGCAGCGTACAGGGGGCGGTTGCGAACACCGGGGAGCTGTTTTTT. This translates into CASSVQGAVANTGELFF.

The sample holds one count of this clone. This sequence joins TRBV5-1 and TRBJ1-2; 9 bases map to TRBD1. Losses at the gene ends were 3 bases for V and 2 bases for J; bases not matched to a gene: 14. The CDR3 has 18 residues. Germline V gene data show CDR1 as SGHRS and CDR2 as YFSETQ. CDR3 nucleotides: TGCGCCAGCAGCTCTTCACGGACAGGGGTTGGGTCAAACTATGGCTACACCTTC. This translates into CASSSSRTGVGSNYGYTF.

The chain recombines TRBV6-6 with TRBJ2-1, with TRBD1 matching 11 bases. Germline loops: CDR1 MNHNY, CDR2 SVGAGI (reference sequence). The ends lost 6 bases at V and 7 bases at J; junction bases unmatched: 11. The CDR3 covers 16 residues. The CDR3 DNA reads as TGTGCCAGCAGCCCCCTCCCGGGACAGGGGGTGAATGAGCAGTTCTTC. It specifies CASSPLPGQGVNEQFF.

The J gene is TRBJ2-2, the V gene TRBV11-3; TRBD2 aligns across 11 bases. The CDR3 is 15 residues long. The junction had 6 bases not matched to a gene; V was cut back by 5 bases and J by 7 bases. Germline V gene data show CDR1 as SGHNT and CDR2 as YENEEA. CDR3 DNA sequence: TGTGCCAGCAGCCGCACTAGCGGGAGTATCGGGGAGCTGTTTTTT. Residues: CASSRTSGSIGELFF.

This clone has only a few counts. This chain connects TRBV18 to TRBJ1-5; TRBD1 might be the D (6 bases). CDR1 and CDR2 (germline): KGHSH, LQKENI. Trimming took off 5 bases at V and 1 base at J, with 9 bases between the two ends. The CDR3 is made up of 14 amino acids. CDR3 loop: CASSAGVSNQPQHF. DNA of the CDR3: TGTGCCAGCTCAGCAGGGGTGAGCAATCAGCCCCAGCATTTT.

The chain employs TRBV9 and TRBJ1-5; TRBD1 matches at 7 bases. Germline trimming cut 4 bases from V and 0 bases from J; bases unmatched to any gene: 4. There are 15 residues in the CDR3. The germline V gene encodes CDR1 SGDLS and CDR2 YYNGEE. The CDR3, as DNA: TGTGCCAGCAGCCCACAGGGGAATAGCAATCAGCCCCAGCATTTT. Translation gives CASSPQGNSNQPQHF.

The J gene is TRBJ1-2, the V gene TRBV4-2; weak D call: TRBD1 (5 bases). The germline CDR1 and CDR2 sequences are LGHNA and YNFKEQ. Trimming cost V 5 bases and J 8 bases, with 24 bases left between them. The CDR3 is 16 residues long. The CDR3 region has the DNA TGTGCCAGCAGCGTCTTTGCGGGTGGGGGGGTAAGCGGCTACACCTTC. Its protein product is CASSVFAGGGVSGYTF.

This clone was recorded once. V usage is TRBV18 and J usage is TRBJ2-7; 9 nucleotides line up with TRBD1. The V and J ends lost 1 base and 6 bases, in that order; junction bases with no gene match: 4. Germline CDR1 KGHSH, CDR2 LQKENI. This CDR3 spans 14 amino acids. CDR3 residues: CASSPLDRGSEQYF. CDR3 nucleotides: TGTGCCAGCTCACCACTGGACAGGGGAAGCGAGCAGTACTTC.